A selection of T cell receptor beta chains follows, all from one sample in a study of a mutant IDH1 vaccine in newly diagnosed glioma. Profiling relied on immunoSEQ multiplex PCR, and the TCRdb table lists in-frame clones only, not all of them. The sample has around 82,000 clones, about four fifths seen once. Sequenced material: PBMCs, taken from a glioma patient treated with radiotherapy, temozolomide or both. All receptors come from a middle-aged man with glioma. Some clones in this sample may be carry-over from other donors' samples. CDR3s include the opening cysteine and the closing phenylalanine or tryptophan. The order of the fields is J gene, D gene, V gene, clone size, CDR3 protein, CDR3 DNA. The D gene is left open where the match is weak. Size is stated for part of the rows, as once, few or many counts, or as a class when the clone is expanded.

>TRBJ1-2|TRBD1|TRBV7-8|.
CASSLVDRGVYGYTF
TGTGCCAGCAGCCTAGTGGACAGGGGAGTCTATGGCTACACCTTC
>TRBJ1-6|.|TRBV4-2|once
CASSQGQGNSPLHF
TGTGCCAGCAGCCAAGGGCAGGGAAATTCACCCCTCCACTTT
>TRBJ2-7|.|TRBV27|.
CASSSRQLERQYF
TGTGCCAGCAGTTCTAGACAGTTAGAAAGGCAGTACTTC
>TRBJ2-7|.|TRBV15|.
CATSRETGREQYF
TGTGCCACCAGCAGAGAAACCGGTCGGGAGCAGTACTTC
>TRBJ2-2|.|TRBV30|.
CAWSVFRAGELFF
TGTGCCTGGAGTGTATTTCGGGCCGGGGAGCTGTTTTTT
>TRBJ1-6|TRBD1|TRBV30|few
CAWRGPTGIVRSPLHF
TGTGCCTGGAGGGGGCCGACAGGGATAGTAAGATCACCCCTCCACTTT
>TRBJ1-2|.|TRBV6-1|.
CASSETSNYGYTF
TGTGCCAGCAGTGAGACCAGCAACTATGGCTACACCTTC
>TRBJ2-7|.|TRBV7-9|.
CASSVGAYEQYF
TGTGCCAGCAGCGTGGGGGCCTACGAGCAGTACTTC
>TRBJ1-1|.|TRBV7-9|.
CASSLSGGTEAFF
TGTGCCAGCAGCTTATCCGGGGGGACTGAAGCTTTCTTT
>TRBJ2-4|.|TRBV4-1|.
CASSQVSIPGASQYF
TGCGCCAGCAGCCAAGTTTCTATCCCAGGGGCGTCACAGTACTTC
>TRBJ2-3|.|TRBV5-4|.
CASIPYQRGNTDTQYF
TGTGCCAGCATCCCCTACCAACGGGGCAACACAGATACGCAGTATTTT
>TRBJ1-3|.|TRBV7-9|.
CASSLAQAGNTIYF
TGTGCCAGCAGCTTAGCACAGGCCGGAAACACCATATATTTT
>TRBJ1-2|.|TRBV4-1|.
CASSHKQETYVNGYTF
TGCGCCAGCAGCCACAAACAGGAGACTTACGTTAATGGCTACACCTTC
>TRBJ2-7|TRBD2|TRBV19|.
CASSPGTSGAREQYF
TGTGCCAGTAGCCCCGGGACTAGCGGAGCGAGGGAGCAGTACTTC
>TRBJ2-3|TRBD2|TRBV25-1|.
CASSEAGGAFSTDTQYF
TGTGCCAGCAGTGAGGCGGGAGGGGCTTTTAGCACAGATACGCAGTATTTT
>TRBJ1-1|.|TRBV29-1|.
CSVSGRDAWADTEAFF
TGCAGCGTCTCAGGACGGGACGCTTGGGCGGACACTGAAGCTTTCTTT
>TRBJ1-5|.|TRBV7-2|.
CASSPRVARDQPQHF
TGTGCCAGCAGCCCACGGGTTGCGAGGGATCAGCCCCAGCATTTT
>TRBJ1-1|.|TRBV10-2|.
CASSSSGVMNTEAFF
TGCGCCAGCAGTTCCTCAGGGGTCATGAACACTGAAGCTTTCTTT
>TRBJ2-7|TRBD2|TRBV4-2|.
CASSQDKGGYEQYF
TGTGCCAGCAGCCAAGATAAGGGAGGGTACGAGCAGTACTTC
>TRBJ2-7|TRBD2|TRBV7-9|.
CASSLPGTSGGYEQYF
TGTGCCAGCAGCTTACCCGGGACTAGCGGGGGGTACGAGCAGTACTTC
>TRBJ2-3|.|TRBV18|once
CASSRALDSTSTDTQYF
TGTGCCAGCTCACGAGCACTGGACAGCACTAGCACAGATACGCAGTATTTT
>TRBJ2-7|.|TRBV27|.
CASMARTGNSYEQYF
TGTGCCAGCATGGCCCGAACAGGGAACTCCTACGAGCAGTACTTC
>TRBJ1-2|TRBD1|TRBV6-6|.
CASSFSDRGDGYTF
TGTGCCAGCAGTTTCTCCGACAGGGGGGACGGCTACACCTTC
>TRBJ2-1|TRBD2|TRBV2|.
CASRQLAGGRDEQFF
TGTGCCAGCAGACAGCTAGCGGGGGGGCGGGATGAGCAGTTCTTC
>TRBJ1-1|.|TRBV9|.
CASSVVGTNTEAFF
TGTGCCAGCAGCGTAGTTGGCACCAACACTGAAGCTTTCTTT
>TRBJ2-5|TRBD2|TRBV13|.
CASSLRALAGGQETQYF
TGTGCCAGCAGCTTAAGGGCTCTAGCGGGGGGACAAGAGACCCAGTACTTC
>TRBJ1-4|.|TRBV4-1|few
CASSQGGGVLGEKLFF
TGCGCCAGCAGCCAGGGTGGCGGGGTGTTGGGCGAAAAACTGTTTTTT
>TRBJ2-5|.|TRBV6-1|.
CASSESGTKFREETQYF
TGTGCCAGCAGTGAATCAGGGACCAAGTTTAGGGAAGAGACCCAGTACTTC
>TRBJ2-7|.|TRBV19|.
CASSMNGAYEQYF
TGTGCCAGTAGTATGAACGGGGCCTACGAGCAGTACTTC
>TRBJ2-1|TRBD1|TRBV6-5|.
CASSRGQGREQFF
TGTGCCAGCAGTCGGGGACAGGGACGTGAGCAGTTCTTC
>TRBJ2-3|.|TRBV19|.
CASSPGLSTDTQYF
TGTGCCAGTAGTCCAGGACTGAGCACAGATACGCAGTATTTT